Listed below are T cell receptor beta chains from one sample, sequenced in a study of blood T cell repertoires in COVID-19. Libraries were prepared by immunoSEQ multiplex PCR; TCRdb keeps only in-frame clonotypes and omits some of them. Counted here are about 41,000 clones, around nine tenths occurring once; the ten biggest clones make up about 4%. The sequencing input was peripheral blood. The receptors were sampled from a man aged 35-49 years with COVID-19, enrolled during active disease. The CDR3 runs from the conserved cysteine through the conserved F or W. D genes are given only for firm matches.

J gene | D gene | V gene | CDR3 protein
TRBJ1-2 | . | TRBV6-6 | CASSYSAGNYGYTF
TRBJ2-7 | TRBD2 | TRBV4-1 | CASSRSSGVDSYEQYF
TRBJ2-7 | TRBD2 | TRBV18 | CASSLTGTSGIPAIYEQYF
TRBJ2-1 | TRBD2 | TRBV5-4 | CASSFSGSSYNEQFF
TRBJ1-5 | . | TRBV3-1/TRBV3-2 | CASSQDDQPQHF
TRBJ1-5 | . | TRBV28 | CASSPTLGLDQPQHF
TRBJ2-7 | . | TRBV6-6 | CASSRTESYEQYF
TRBJ1-2 | TRBD1 | TRBV30 | CAWRTGGTYGYTF
TRBJ1-1 | . | TRBV18 | CASSGQANTEAFF
TRBJ2-2 | . | TRBV12-3/TRBV12-4 | CASSFHGELFF
TRBJ2-5 | TRBD1 | TRBV5-1 | CASSFKQGAEGETQYF
TRBJ1-1 | . | TRBV5-1 | CASSLWGRTEAFF
TRBJ1-5 | . | TRBV28 | CAISGRQAGNQPQHF
TRBJ1-6 | TRBD1 | TRBV19 | CASSSQTGSSYNSPLHF
TRBJ2-7 | . | TRBV19 | CATPGTPSSYEQYF
TRBJ1-1 | . | TRBV7-8 | CASSLGGEDTEAFF
TRBJ2-5 | TRBD2 | TRBV9 | CASSVGHRSGGEETQYF
TRBJ1-2 | TRBD1 | TRBV28 | CASIGGTDYGYTF
TRBJ1-6 | TRBD1 | TRBV28 | CASSSLLDRGVTWDHF
TRBJ2-7 | TRBD2 | TRBV3-1/TRBV3-2 | CASSQMALLAGVPYEQYF
TRBJ2-3 | . | TRBV7-9 | CASSLTEIAKTDTQYF
TRBJ2-2 | TRBD2 | TRBV2 | CASAGGAKGPGELFF
TRBJ2-2 | TRBD2 | TRBV7-9 | CASSFGLAGNTGELFF
TRBJ1-5 | . | TRBV19 | CASSIGGYQPQHF
TRBJ2-3 | . | TRBV10-3 | CAISRDLGTDTQYF
TRBJ1-2 | TRBD1 | TRBV5-1 | CASSWGQGPYGYTF
TRBJ1-1 | TRBD1 | TRBV27 | CASSVRGRGTEAFF
TRBJ2-1 | . | TRBV7-9 | CASSLRGIHYNEQFF
TRBJ2-2 | . | TRBV5-1 | CASSLYGGGELFF
TRBJ1-3 | TRBD1 | TRBV6-1 | CASSEDRGYSTIYF
TRBJ2-3 | . | TRBV21-1 | CASSKALSSLGATDTQYF
TRBJ1-5 | . | TRBV29-1 | CSVAGARNQPQHF
TRBJ1-2 | . | TRBV2 | CASRDRANYGYTF
TRBJ2-5 | TRBD2 | TRBV18 | CASLPSSGRSEETQYF
TRBJ2-6 | . | TRBV19 | CASNHKISGANVLTF
TRBJ2-3 | TRBD2 | TRBV2 | CASTRGLAGGPRGTDTQYF
TRBJ2-7 | TRBD1 | TRBV6-5 | CASKHSTGTYEQYF
TRBJ1-4 | . | TRBV11-2 | CASSLDRGALYEKLFF
TRBJ2-7 | TRBD1 | TRBV6-1 | CASSERTGHIKDF
TRBJ2-1 | . | TRBV7-9 | CASSRLGGLTNNEQFF
TRBJ2-3 | . | TRBV4-2 | CASRDSGSTDTQYF
TRBJ1-5 | . | TRBV28 | CASRPQGNQPQHF
TRBJ2-5 | . | TRBV11-1 | CASSLVSETQYF
TRBJ1-2 | . | TRBV5-4 | CASSLDSSYGYTF
TRBJ2-3 | TRBD1 | TRBV11-3 | CASSPSGTGSFAQYF
TRBJ1-1 | . | TRBV10-3 | CAISDWRGNFSEAFF
TRBJ2-7 | TRBD1 | TRBV6-5 | CASRGQGDEQYF
TRBJ2-1 | TRBD2 | TRBV7-9 | CASSSPSGANEQFF
TRBJ1-1 | . | TRBV5-1 | CASSRQNMNTEAFF
TRBJ2-5 | . | TRBV19 | CASSIMAGPGETQYF
TRBJ2-7 | . | TRBV19 | CASSTDRWDTYEQYF
TRBJ2-5 | TRBD2 | TRBV5-4 | CASSLGLAEPKGTQYF
TRBJ2-7 | TRBD2 | TRBV6-1 | CASSEPGGQGEQYF
TRBJ2-1 | TRBD2 | TRBV4-1 | CASSPYSSGEYNEQFF